This passage covers 21 T cell receptor beta chains from one sample sequenced in a study of cytomegalovirus exposure and HLA in healthy donors. Primers: 60 Vbeta forward and 13 Jbeta reverse. Produced via immunoSEQ multiplex PCR; TCRdb's table is partial and in-frame only. The sample includes under 150,000 clones, roughly 89% of them seen just once. The specimen was PBMCs. The receptors derive from a woman aged 25 to 39 in good health and CMV-seronegative.

This clone was picked up one time. The same CDR3 can be traced to other DNA sequences in this sample. V and J are TRBV7-2 and TRBJ2-7, with no clear D. Germline CDR1 is SGHTA and CDR2 is FQGNSA. The CDR3 length is 12 residues. The V gene lost 4 bases and the J gene lost 0 bases, with 4 bases spanning the gap. Here the CDR3 reads CASSSSSYEQYF. For the CDR3, the DNA is TGTGCCAGCAGCTCCTCCTCCTACGAGCAGTACTTC.

This rearrangement joins TRBV6-1 to TRBJ2-7; TRBD1 matches at 9 bases. V was pared by 6 bases and J by 5 bases, with 8 bases of the junction left unmatched. The germline gives CDR1 MNHNS, CDR2 SASEGT. The CDR3 runs to 14 residues. CDR3 in DNA: TGTGCCAGCAGCGGGGACAGGGTTTCTCACGAGCAGTACTTC. Translating it yields CASSGDRVSHEQYF.

The genes are TRBV7-9 and TRBJ2-2; 10 bases map to TRBD1. This CDR3 contains 16 residues. From germline, CDR1 is SEHNR and CDR2 FQNEAQ (reference sequence). V gave up 6 bases and J gave up 4 bases; unmatched junction bases: 8. The CDR3 bases are TGTGCCAGCAGGTCGCCGGGACAGGGGAGCACCGGGGAGCTGTTTTTT. Translated: CASRSPGQGSTGELFF.

The CDR3 here is CASSYLGRGNEQFF. DNA for the CDR3: TGTGCCAGCAGTTACCTCGGGAGAGGGAATGAGCAGTTCTTC. The chain is built from TRBV6-5 and TRBJ2-1; possible D gene TRBD2, 6 bases. The CDR3 length is 14 residues. Trimming took 2 bases from V and 7 from J, leaving 12 bases between them. The germline V gene has CDR1 MNHEY and CDR2 SVGAGI.

In nucleotides, the CDR3 is TGTGCCAGCAGCGCTGGGACAGCCCTGGGGGAGCAGTACTTC. It translates to CASSAGTALGEQYF. The chain uses TRBV5-4 and TRBJ2-7; 7 bases are a match to TRBD1. The CDR3 is made up of 14 amino acids. Losses at the gene ends were 4 bases for V and 7 bases for J; bases not matched to a gene: 11. Germline CDR1 reads SGHNT; CDR2 reads YYREEE (reference sequence).

The rearrangement links TRBV12-1 to TRBJ2-7; TRBD1 reflects the table's D call only, with no check against the DNA. TRBV12-1 is an annotated pseudogene. The CDR3 contains 17 residues. CDR3 nucleotide sequence: TGTGCCAGCAGCTTTGAGGGGTTCGGACAAGTATACTACGAGCAGTACTTC. It yields the protein CASSFEGFGQVYYEQYF.

The chain carries TRBV7-9 and TRBJ2-5, with a tentative D call TRBD2 (6 bases). The CDR3 is made up of 14 amino acids. V was trimmed by 1 base and J by 5 bases, leaving 11 bases between them. The germline V gene has CDR1 SEHNR and CDR2 FQNEAQ (reference sequence). CDR3 nucleotides: TGTGCCAGCAGCTTAGGGGACTGGTGGGAGACCCAGTACTTC. Translation gives CASSLGDWWETQYF.

The chain couples TRBV6-6 to TRBJ2-1; 10 bases fit TRBD2. The CDR3 runs to 14 residues. Trimming removed 6 bases from V and 10 bases from J; junction bases left unmatched: 9. Germline-derived CDR1 and CDR2 are MNHNY and SVGAGI (reference sequence). This CDR3 is CASRLAGGGGEQFF. In DNA form, the CDR3 reads TGTGCCAGCAGATTAGCGGGAGGCGGCGGCGAGCAGTTCTTC.

The chain combines TRBV7-8 with TRBJ1-1; 7 nucleotides align to TRBD1. From germline, CDR1 is SGHVS and CDR2 FQNEAQ. The CDR3 extends over 16 amino acids. V shed 3 bases and J 2 bases; nucleotides not matched to a gene: 9. CDR3 sequence (DNA): TGTGCCAGCAGCTTCGACAGGGAGAATTACAACACTGAAGCTTTCTTT. As protein: CASSFDRENYNTEAFF.

This clone is a singleton in its sample. The gene calls are TRBV7-6 and TRBJ2-2; weak D call: TRBD2 (5 bases). Germline lookup yields CDR1 SGHVS and CDR2 FNYEAQ. CDR3 length: 14 amino acids. Trimming removed 5 bases from V and 2 bases from J, with 9 bases in between. CDR3 loop: CASSPDFNTGELFF. CDR3 nucleotides: TGTGCCAGCAGCCCGGACTTTAACACCGGGGAGCTGTTTTTT. Full variable domain (remainder filled in from reference TRBV7-6 and TRBJ2-2): GAGVSQSPRYKVTKRGQDVALRCDPISGHVSLYWYRQALGQGPEFLTYFNYEAQQDKSGLPNDRFSAERPEGSISTLTIQRTEQRDSAMYRCASSPDFNTGELFFGEGSRLTVL.

The CDR3 spells CASSLPDRDQETQYF. CDR3 in DNA: TGCGCCAGCAGCTTACCGGACAGAGACCAAGAGACCCAGTACTTC. The V call is TRBV5-1, the J call TRBJ2-5, with D perhaps TRBD1 (6 bases). The CDR3 totals 15 residues. The V end lost 2 bases, the J end lost 0 bases, and 11 bases lay between the germline ends. Germline CDR1 is SGHRS and CDR2 is YFSETQ.

The CDR3 DNA follows: TGTGCCAGCGGGTATACCGCTGGGAGGGCGGGCACCGGGGAGCTGTTTTTT. Protein product: CASGYTAGRAGTGELFF. The chain carries TRBV27 and TRBJ2-2; 7 nucleotides line up with TRBD2. Germline loops: CDR1 MNHEY, CDR2 SMNVEV (reference sequence). With 8 bases clipped from V and 4 bases from J, the junction kept 16 bases outside the gene matches. The CDR3 is 17 residues long.

The rearrangement joins TRBV7-2 to TRBJ1-3; D uncertain. The CDR3 has 15 amino acids. In germline, CDR1 is SGHTA, CDR2 FQGNSA. Trimming took 5 bases from V and 3 from J, leaving 14 bases between them. CDR3 nucleotides: TGTGCCAGCAGCCCTCAGATCGCCCGTGGAAACACCATATATTTT. Translation gives CASSPQIARGNTIYF.

The chain has TRBV5-1 and TRBJ2-3; TRBD2 matches at 14 bases. CDR3 size: 14 residues. From germline, CDR1 is SGHRS and CDR2 YFSETQ. V gave up 4 bases and J gave up 10 bases; unmatched junction bases: 5. The CDR3 loop reads CASSPRLAGGSQYF. The CDR3 DNA follows: TGCGCCAGCAGCCCTCGACTAGCGGGAGGGTCGCAGTATTTT. The entire variable domain, with the rest obtained from reference TRBV5-1 and TRBJ2-3, is as follows: KAGVTQTPRYLIKTRGQQVTLSCSPISGHRSVSWYQQTPGQGLQFLFEYFSETQRNKGNFPGRFSGRQFSNSRSEMNVSTLELGDSALYLCASSPRLAGGSQYFGPGTRLTVL.

The sample holds one count of this clone. J is TRBJ1-6 and V is TRBV25-1; D uncertain. Trimming took off 7 bases at V and 9 bases at J, with 16 bases between the two ends. CDR3 length: 14 amino acids. Germline V CDR1 and CDR2: MGHDK, SYGVNS. The CDR3 spells CASTPRGVASPLHF. The DNA for the CDR3 is TGTGCCAGCACCCCCCGAGGTGTAGCTTCACCCCTCCACTTT.

The chain links TRBV6-6 to TRBJ1-4; no clear D. The length of the CDR3 is 10 residues. Trimming took off 8 bases at V and 7 bases at J, with 5 bases between the two ends. CDR1 and CDR2 (germline): MNHNY, SVGAGI (reference sequence). CDR3 residues: CASGSEKLFF. For the CDR3, the DNA is TGTGCCAGCGGGAGTGAAAAACTGTTTTTT.

CDR3 sequence: CASSIQTGSYEQYF. The CDR3 nucleotides read TGCGCCAGCAGCATACAGACAGGGTCCTACGAGCAGTACTTC. The chain joins TRBV5-1 to TRBJ2-7, with 7 nucleotides matching TRBD1. After removal of 4 bases from V and 1 base from J, the junction contained 5 bases not matched to a gene. CDR1 is SGHRS and CDR2 is YFSETQ in the germline V gene. The CDR3 consists of 14 residues.

This sequence joins TRBV7-8 and TRBJ1-5; TRBD1 matches 10 bases. Germline CDR1 is SGHVS and CDR2 is FQNEAQ. The CDR3 is 18 residues long. With V trimmed by 5 bases and J by 4 bases, 14 bases remained unmatched. This CDR3 is CASSRRGQGNLGNQPQHF. The DNA of the CDR3 is TGTGCCAGCAGCCGTAGGGGACAGGGGAATTTGGGGAATCAGCCCCAGCATTTT.

The CDR3 sequence: CSNSHGYTF. CDR3 bases: TGCAGCAACTCCCATGGCTACACCTTC. J is TRBJ1-2 and V is TRBV29-1; no reliable D call. The CDR3 length is 9 residues. Trimming shortened V by 8 bases and J by 6 bases, and 7 bases separated the two germline ends. Germline-derived CDR1 and CDR2 are SQVTM and ANQGSEA.

The table lists this clone with a count of one. The CDR3 loop is CASSQQGAVRDEQFF. Written as DNA, the CDR3 is TGTGCCAGCAGTCAACAGGGGGCCGTCCGAGATGAGCAGTTCTTC. V gene TRBV5-6 combines with J gene TRBJ2-1; 9 bases match TRBD1. From germline, CDR1 is SGHDT and CDR2 YYEEEE. With V trimmed by 5 bases and J by 8 bases, 11 bases remained unmatched. This CDR3 spans 15 amino acids.

CDR3: CASSLQGATGELFF. CDR3 DNA sequence: TGCGCCAGCAGCTTACAGGGGGCCACCGGGGAGCTGTTTTTT. This chain connects TRBV5-1 to TRBJ2-2; 9 nucleotides match TRBD1. J was trimmed by 4 bases and V by 2 bases; bases with no gene match: 0. The CDR3 spans 14 residues. Germline CDR1 SGHRS, CDR2 YFSETQ.